These 16 T cell receptor beta chains came from one sample sequenced in a study of response to subunit inactivated influenza vaccine. TCRdb fed the RT-PCR reads into MiXCR, producing one record per CDR3 protein. Of about 240,000 distinct CDR3 sequences detected, 12% appear once; the ten largest clones hold more than 7%. Source: non-naive T cells sorted from PBMCs, taken less than 15 days before vaccination. These receptors came from a man in his fifties who received an inactivated influenza vaccine.

This clonotype appeared a few times. The rearrangement links TRBV10-3 to TRBJ2-2, with D hard to call. This CDR3 is built from 14 residues. CDR1 ENHRY and CDR2 SYGVKD come from the germline V gene. The V and J ends lost 1 base and 0 bases respectively, with 3 bases between them. The CDR3 nucleotides read TGTGCCATCAGTGAGTGGTCGAACACCGGGGAGCTGTTTTTT. Translating gives CAISEWSNTGELFF.

This chain connects TRBV15 to TRBJ2-7; TRBD1 or TRBD2 may be the D gene (5 bases each). The CDR3 contains 15 residues. The V end was cut by 1 base, the J end by 5 bases, with 15 bases between. Germline V gene sequence: CDR1 LNHNV, CDR2 YYDKDF (reference sequence). CDR3 region: CATSRAGTPSHEQYF. The CDR3 region has the DNA TGTGCCACCAGCAGAGCGGGGACCCCCTCGCACGAGCAGTACTTC.

Only a few counts were recorded for this clonotype. The chain has TRBV15 and TRBJ1-2, with TRBD1 matching 9 bases. Germline CDR1 is LNHNV and CDR2 is YYDKDF (reference sequence). V dropped 1 base and J dropped 8; count of bases not matched to a gene: 5. The CDR3 runs 14 residues. CDR3 in amino acids: CATSRADRGRGYTF. DNA for the CDR3: TGTGCCACCAGCAGAGCTGACAGGGGGAGAGGCTACACCTTC.

The chain recombines TRBV7-9 with TRBJ1-1, with D perhaps matching TRBD1 (5 bases). Trimming took 0 bases from V and 3 from J, leaving 8 bases between them. The CDR3 is 14 amino acids. CDR1 is SEHNR and CDR2 is FQNEAQ in the germline V gene (reference sequence). The CDR3 DNA reads as TGTGCCAGCAGCTTAGCGCAGGGAGACACTGAAGCTTTCTTT. Translation gives CASSLAQGDTEAFF.

In this sample, this clonotype turned up many times. The genes are TRBV9 and TRBJ1-1, with 8 bases fitting TRBD1. Germline V gene sequence: CDR1 SGDLS, CDR2 YYNGEE. The V segment lost 4 bases and the J segment 0 bases; nucleotides outside the gene matches: 8. This CDR3 contains 16 residues. The chain's CDR3 is CASSLEGQGLNTEAFF. CDR3 in DNA: TGTGCCAGCAGCCTTGAAGGACAGGGACTGAACACTGAAGCTTTCTTT. Full variable domain (missing parts from reference TRBV9 and TRBJ1-1): DSGVTQTPKHLITATGQRVTLRCSPRSGDLSVYWYQQSLDQGLQFLIQYYNGEERAKGNILERFSAQQFPDLHSELNLSSLELGDSALYFCASSLEGQGLNTEAFFGQGTRLTVV.

The table lists this clonotype with a count of one. The chain couples TRBV19 to TRBJ2-5, with a possible D match to TRBD1 (5 bases). CDR3 length: 15 residues. Germline values: CDR1 LNHDA, CDR2 SQIVND (reference sequence). The germline V and J ends were trimmed by 6 bases and 4 bases, with 18 bases remaining between them. The CDR3 nucleotides read TGTGCCAGTAGCAGGGCCTGGGGTTTAGGAGAGACCCAGTACTTC. This sequence encodes CASSRAWGLGETQYF.

V and J are TRBV5-5 and TRBJ2-5; 9 bases agree with TRBD2. The V segment lost 6 bases and the J segment 5 bases; nucleotides outside the gene matches: 8. The CDR3 runs 14 residues. CDR1 and CDR2 (germline): SGHKS, YYEKEE (reference sequence). CDR3 DNA sequence: TGTGCCAGCATCCGTGGACTAGCGCTGGAGACCCAGTACTTC. It yields the protein CASIRGLALETQYF.

This clonotype came up many times. V gene TRBV6-5 combines with J gene TRBJ2-1; 7 nucleotides match TRBD1. With V trimmed by 2 bases and J by 5 bases, 3 bases remained unmatched. The CDR3 loop spans 14 amino acids. Germline V CDR1 and CDR2: MNHEY, SVGAGI. CDR3 in amino acids: CASSYRGLDNEQFF. The CDR3 region has the DNA TGTGCCAGCAGTTACAGGGGGCTGGACAATGAGCAGTTCTTC.

In this sample, this clonotype turned up a few times. This chain joins TRBV6-1 and TRBJ1-4, with D perhaps matching TRBD1 (5 bases). Germline values: CDR1 MNHNS, CDR2 SASEGT. The CDR3 length is 14 residues. Trimming shortened V by 7 bases and J by 0 bases, and 9 bases separated the two germline ends. Here the CDR3 DNA reads TGTGCCAGCAAGACAGATCCAACTAATGAAAAACTGTTTTTT. Translation: CASKTDPTNEKLFF.

The chain joins TRBV6-4 to TRBJ2-5; D perhaps matches TRBD2 (6 bases). Germline-derived CDR1 and CDR2 are MRHNA and SNTAGT. Trimming stripped 4 bases from V and 4 bases from J, with 10 bases between. The CDR3 length is 13 residues. The CDR3 loop reads CASSAGGGETQYF. The CDR3 coding sequence is TGTGCCAGCAGTGCCGGGGGTGGAGAGACCCAGTACTTC.

This clonotype has just a few counts. The genes are TRBV29-1 and TRBJ2-3, with a tentative D call TRBD2 (6 bases). Per the germline V gene, CDR1 is SQVTM and CDR2 is ANQGSEA. This CDR3 comprises 12 residues. V was pared by 6 bases and J by 4 bases, with 11 bases between. The DNA of the CDR3 is TGCAGCGTCCGCTGGGACTCAGATACGCAGTATTTT. As protein: CSVRWDSDTQYF.

V and J are TRBV5-1 and TRBJ1-1, with D uncertain. V lost 0 bases, J lost 1 base, and 7 bases lay in between. CDR1 and CDR2 (germline): SGHRS, YFSETQ. The CDR3 sequence is 14 residues long. The CDR3: CASSLDSQNTEAFF. In DNA form, the CDR3 reads TGCGCCAGCAGCTTGGACAGCCAGAACACTGAAGCTTTCTTT.

This clonotype was seen many times. DNA for the CDR3: TGTGCCAGCAGTCCAGGACAGGTTGGAAGTTCCTACGAGCAGTACTTC. Its translation is CASSPGQVGSSYEQYF. The rearrangement uses TRBV12-3 or TRBV12-4 and TRBJ2-7; TRBD1 matches 7 bases. The CDR3 is 16 amino acids. Trimming removed 5 bases from V and 1 base from J; junction bases left unmatched: 11.

This chain uses TRBV24-1 with TRBJ2-3, with no clear D. V lost 4 bases and J lost 2, with 6 bases in between. The CDR3 spans 13 residues. Germline V gene lookup returns CDR1 KGHDR and CDR2 SFDVKD. The chain's CDR3 is CATSEQHTDTQYF. CDR3 bases: TGTGCCACCAGTGAACAGCACACAGATACGCAGTATTTT.

This chain links TRBV27 with TRBJ2-5; D might be TRBD1 (6 bases). The CDR3 sequence is 17 residues long. V lost 4 bases to trimming and J lost 2 bases, with 20 bases between them. Germline CDR1 reads MNHEY; CDR2 reads SMNVEV (reference sequence). The CDR3 protein is CASSYSAVLGQQETQYF. The CDR3, as DNA: TGTGCCAGCAGTTACTCTGCGGTCCTCGGACAGCAAGAGACCCAGTACTTC.

This clonotype turned up a few times. The gene calls are TRBV6-1 and TRBJ1-5; 7 positions agree with TRBD1. The CDR3 consists of 14 residues. The V gene's germline CDR1 is MNHNS and CDR2 SASEGT. J lost 6 bases, V lost 10 bases, and 12 bases had no gene match. CDR3 sequence: CATRQGGEGQPQHF. CDR3 DNA sequence: TGTGCCACCCGACAGGGTGGGGAGGGTCAGCCCCAGCATTTT.